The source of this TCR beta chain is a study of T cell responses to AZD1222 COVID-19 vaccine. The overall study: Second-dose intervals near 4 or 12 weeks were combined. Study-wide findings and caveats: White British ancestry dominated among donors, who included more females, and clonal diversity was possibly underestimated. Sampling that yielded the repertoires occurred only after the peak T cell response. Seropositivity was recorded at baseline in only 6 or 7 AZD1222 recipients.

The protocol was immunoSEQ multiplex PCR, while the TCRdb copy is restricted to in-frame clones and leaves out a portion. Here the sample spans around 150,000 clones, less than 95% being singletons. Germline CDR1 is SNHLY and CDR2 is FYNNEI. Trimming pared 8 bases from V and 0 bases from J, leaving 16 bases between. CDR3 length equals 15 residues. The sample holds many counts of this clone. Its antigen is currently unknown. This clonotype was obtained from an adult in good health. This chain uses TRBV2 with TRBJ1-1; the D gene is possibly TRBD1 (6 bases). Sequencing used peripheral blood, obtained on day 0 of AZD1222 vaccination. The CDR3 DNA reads TGTGCCAGCGATGGGGACATCCGGGTGAACACTGAAGCTTTCTTT. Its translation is CASDGDIRVNTEAFF. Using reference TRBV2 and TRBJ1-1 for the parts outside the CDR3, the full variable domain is EPEVTQTPSHQVTQMGQEVILRCVPISNHLYFYWYRQILGQKVEFLVSFYNNEISEKSEIFDDQFSVERPDGSNFTLKIRSTKLEDSAMYFCASDGDIRVNTEAFFGQGTRLTVV.